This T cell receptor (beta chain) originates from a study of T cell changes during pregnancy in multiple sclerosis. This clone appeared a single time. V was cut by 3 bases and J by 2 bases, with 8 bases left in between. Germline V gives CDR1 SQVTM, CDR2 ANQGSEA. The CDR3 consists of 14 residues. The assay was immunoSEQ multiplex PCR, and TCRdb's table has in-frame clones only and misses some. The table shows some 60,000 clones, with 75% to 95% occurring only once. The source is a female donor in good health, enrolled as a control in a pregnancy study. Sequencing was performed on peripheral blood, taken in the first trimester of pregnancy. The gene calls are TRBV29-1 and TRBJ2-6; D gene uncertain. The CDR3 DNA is TGCAGCGTTGACTCTGGAGCTGGGGCCAACGTCCTGACTTTC. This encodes CSVDSGAGANVLTF. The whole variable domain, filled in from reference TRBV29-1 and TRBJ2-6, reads SAVISQKPSRDICQRGTSLTIQCQVDSQVTMMFWYRQQPGQSLTLIATANQGSEATYESGFVIDKFPISRPNLTFSTLTVSNMSPEDSSIYLCSVDSGAGANVLTFGAGSRLTVL.